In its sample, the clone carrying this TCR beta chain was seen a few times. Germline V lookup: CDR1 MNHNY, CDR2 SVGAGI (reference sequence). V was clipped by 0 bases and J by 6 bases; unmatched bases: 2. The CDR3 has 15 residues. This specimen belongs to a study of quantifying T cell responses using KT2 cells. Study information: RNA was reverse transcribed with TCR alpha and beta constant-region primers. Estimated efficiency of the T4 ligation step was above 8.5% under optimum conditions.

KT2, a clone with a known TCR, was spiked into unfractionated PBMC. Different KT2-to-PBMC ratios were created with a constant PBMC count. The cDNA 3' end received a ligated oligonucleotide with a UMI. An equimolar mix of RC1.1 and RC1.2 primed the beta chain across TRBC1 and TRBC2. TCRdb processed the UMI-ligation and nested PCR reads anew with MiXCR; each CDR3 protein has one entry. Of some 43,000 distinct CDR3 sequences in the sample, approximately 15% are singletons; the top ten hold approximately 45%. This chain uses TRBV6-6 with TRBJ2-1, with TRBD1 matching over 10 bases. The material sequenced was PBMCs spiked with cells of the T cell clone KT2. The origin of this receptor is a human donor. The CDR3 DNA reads TGTGCCAGCAGTTACTCTGACAGGGGGCCCAATGAGCAGTTCTTC. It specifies CASSYSDRGPNEQFF.